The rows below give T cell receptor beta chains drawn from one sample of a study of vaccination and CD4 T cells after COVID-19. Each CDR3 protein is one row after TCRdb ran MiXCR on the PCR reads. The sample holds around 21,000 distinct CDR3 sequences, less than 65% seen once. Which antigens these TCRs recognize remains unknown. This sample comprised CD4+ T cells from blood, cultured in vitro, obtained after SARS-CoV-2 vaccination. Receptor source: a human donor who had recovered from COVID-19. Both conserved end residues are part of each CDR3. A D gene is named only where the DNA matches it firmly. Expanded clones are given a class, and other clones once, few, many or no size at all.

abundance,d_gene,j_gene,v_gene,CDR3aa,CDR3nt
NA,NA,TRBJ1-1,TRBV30,CAWSPSLGTEAFF,TGTGCCTGGAGTCCCTCATTAGGCACTGAAGCTTTCTTT
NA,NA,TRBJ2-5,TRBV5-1,CASSPGPLMGQETQYF,TGCGCCAGCAGCCCGGGGCCCCTCATGGGGCAAGAGACCCAGTACTTC
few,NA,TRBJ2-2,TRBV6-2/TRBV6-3,CASSYLQGTGELFF,TGTGCCAGCAGTTACCTACAGGGCACCGGGGAGCTGTTTTTT
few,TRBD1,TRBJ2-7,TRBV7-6,CASSSWERGQGGEQYF,TGTGCCAGCAGCTCTTGGGAGCGGGGACAGGGTGGCGAGCAGTACTTC
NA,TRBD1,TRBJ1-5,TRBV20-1,CSASDRVGQPQHF,TGCAGTGCATCGGACAGGGTGGGTCAGCCCCAGCATTTT
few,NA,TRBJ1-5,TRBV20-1,CSARSQPQHF,TGCAGTGCTAGGTCTCAGCCCCAGCATTTT
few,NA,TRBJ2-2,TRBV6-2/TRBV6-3,CASRRLNTGELFF,TGTGCCAGCAGACGACTGAACACCGGGGAGCTGTTTTTT
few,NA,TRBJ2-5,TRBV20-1,CSARVGPTQYF,TGCAGTGCTAGAGTGGGTCCGACCCAGTACTTC
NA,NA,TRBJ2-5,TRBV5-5,CASSPAGWPETQYF,TGTGCCAGCAGCCCGGCGGGGTGGCCAGAGACCCAGTACTTC
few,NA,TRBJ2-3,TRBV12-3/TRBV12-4,CASREGGGTDTQYF,TGTGCCAGCCGCGAGGGGGGGGGGACAGATACGCAGTATTTT
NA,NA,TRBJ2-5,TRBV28,CASRQGMETQYF,TGTGCCAGCAGGCAGGGGATGGAGACCCAGTACTTC
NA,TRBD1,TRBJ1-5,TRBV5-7,CASSLEKTGATNYSNQPQHF,TGTGCCAGCAGCTTGGAGAAAACAGGGGCGACTAACTATAGCAATCAGCCCCAGCATTTT
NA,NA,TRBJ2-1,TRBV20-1,CSASSQGNEQFF,TGCAGTGCTAGTTCGCAGGGAAATGAGCAGTTCTTC
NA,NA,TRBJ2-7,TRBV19,CASRGAGTSQMEQYF,TGTGCCAGTAGGGGAGCAGGGACGAGCCAAATGGAGCAGTACTTC
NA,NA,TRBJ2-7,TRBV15,CATSPSGRDEQYF,TGTGCCACCAGCCCCTCAGGCCGGGACGAGCAGTACTTC